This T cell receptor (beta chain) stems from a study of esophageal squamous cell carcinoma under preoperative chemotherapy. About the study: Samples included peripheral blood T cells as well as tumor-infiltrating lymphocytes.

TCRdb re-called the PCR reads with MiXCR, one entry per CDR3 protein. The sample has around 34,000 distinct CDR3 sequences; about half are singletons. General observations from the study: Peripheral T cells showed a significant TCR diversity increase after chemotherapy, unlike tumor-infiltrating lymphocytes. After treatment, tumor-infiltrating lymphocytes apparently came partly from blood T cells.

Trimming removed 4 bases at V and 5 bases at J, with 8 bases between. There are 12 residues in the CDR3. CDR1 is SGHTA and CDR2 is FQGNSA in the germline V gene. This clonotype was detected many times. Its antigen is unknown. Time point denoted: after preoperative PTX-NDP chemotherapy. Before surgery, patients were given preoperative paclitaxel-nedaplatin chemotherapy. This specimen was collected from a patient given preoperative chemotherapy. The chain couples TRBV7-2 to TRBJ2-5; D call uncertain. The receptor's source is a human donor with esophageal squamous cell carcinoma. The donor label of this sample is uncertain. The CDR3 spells CASSSQRETQYF. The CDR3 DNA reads TGTGCCAGCAGCTCCCAAAGGGAGACCCAGTACTTC.